Reported below is one TCR beta chain. Its target is unknown. Using unique molecular identifiers, the investigators prepared the TCRbeta library. TCRdb independently ran MiXCR on the PCR reads; one entry per CDR3 protein. Of 120,000 to 150,000 distinct CDR3 sequences in the sample, roughly 8.8% were seen once. Looked up from germline, CDR1 is DFQATT and CDR2 is SNEGSKA (reference sequence). The ends were cut back, 6 bases at V and 2 bases at J, with 17 bases in the middle. The CDR3 sequence is 15 residues long. These data belong to a study of T-cell reconstitution after alpha-beta-depleted transplantation in children. Study-level results: High day-60 TCRbeta diversity in some patients came from surviving recipient T cells and thymic progenitors. One year after transplant, T-cell counts and diversity came mostly from newly produced T cells. Several hundred expanded graft clones reportedly gave rise to the alpha-beta T cells present about two months after transplant.

V gene TRBV20-1 combines with J gene TRBJ2-1, with D perhaps being TRBD1 or TRBD2 (6 bases each). Sample: PBMCs, mostly from graft donor cells, taken 180 days after TCRalphabeta/CD19-depleted stem cell transplant. The clonotype comes from a female patient aged 2 to 10 who had a stem cell transplant for congenital amegakaryocytic thrombocytopenia, so the T cells may come from the graft donor. CDR3 bases: TGCAGTGCCGAGGTTTGGGGGGCCGCCTACAATGAGCAGTTCTTC. Its translation is CSAEVWGAAYNEQFF.